One sample yielded the 15 T cell receptor beta chains listed below, sequenced in a study of blood T cell repertoires in COVID-19 (dated by TCRdb to about 2020). Library generation was performed with the immunoSEQ multiplex PCR assay. TCRdb obtained this table from immuneACCESS and retained in-frame rearrangements with V and J assigned. These tables miss some clones; where compared with another copy, unresolved V genes account for less than half of the shortfall, and the remainder is unexplained. Within this sample are under 150,000 clones, with about 86% of them counted one time only. Over 5% of the sample is taken by the ten largest. The source material was peripheral blood. The receptors here all came from a man older than 75 with active or convalescent COVID-19.

The chain carries TRBV5-1 and TRBJ1-2; D remains ambiguous. Deletions cut 4 bases from V and 7 bases from J, with 17 bases between. The CDR3 sequence is 14 residues long. Looked up from germline, CDR1 is SGHRS and CDR2 is YFSETQ. The CDR3 DNA reads as TGCGCCAGCAGCCCCACCCCTGCCGGGTCTGGCTACACCTTC. Translated: CASSPTPAGSGYTF.

The rearrangement links TRBV5-6 to TRBJ2-5, with D uncertain. The CDR3 totals 13 residues. V was cut by 7 bases and J by 5 bases, with 15 bases left in between. CDR1 is SGHDT and CDR2 is YYEEEE in the germline V gene. CDR3 nucleotides: TGTGCCAGCTCTCCTGAGCAAGCTGAGACCCAGTACTTC. Translating it yields CASSPEQAETQYF.

The chain employs TRBV19 and TRBJ2-2; D might be TRBD1 (5 bases). CDR3 length: 14 residues. The germline V and J ends were trimmed by 11 bases and 1 base, with 14 bases remaining between them. Germline V gene sequence: CDR1 LNHDA, CDR2 SQIVND (reference sequence). The CDR3 coding sequence is TGTGCCTGCATGGGGCAGGGGAACACCGGGGAGCTGTTTTTT. It specifies CACMGQGNTGELFF.

The chain has TRBV7-2 and TRBJ2-7; D might be TRBD2 (5 bases). The CDR3 is 13 residues long. V was cut by 6 bases and J by 7 bases, with 16 bases left in between. Germline V lookup: CDR1 SGHTA, CDR2 FQGNSA. The CDR3 sequence: CASSRGFLREQYF. Here the CDR3 DNA reads TGTGCCAGCAGTCGGGGATTCCTACGTGAGCAGTACTTC.

This sequence joins TRBV19 and TRBJ1-2; 7 bases map to TRBD1. The CDR3 length is 15 residues. The V gene's germline CDR1 is LNHDA and CDR2 SQIVND (reference sequence). J gave up 7 bases and V 1 base, and 9 bases lay outside the gene matches. CDR3 bases: TGTGCCAGTAGTATAGGGGACAGAGTACCCTCTGGCTACACCTTC. Its protein product is CASSIGDRVPSGYTF.

The chain joins TRBV27 to TRBJ2-7, with 8 bases that match TRBD1. Trimming removed 3 bases from V and 3 bases from J; junction bases left unmatched: 4. Germline V CDR1 and CDR2: MNHEY, SMNVEV (reference sequence). This CDR3 comprises 14 residues. This CDR3 is CASSLVRGLYEQYF. Written as DNA, the CDR3 is TGTGCCAGCAGTTTGGTCAGGGGGCTCTACGAGCAGTACTTC.

CDR3 loop: CASSRTGDGELFF. In DNA form, the CDR3 reads TGTGCCAGCAGCCGTACAGGGGACGGGGAGCTGTTTTTT. The gene calls are TRBV7-3 and TRBJ2-2, with TRBD1 identical over 7 bases. This CDR3 is 13 amino acids long. In germline, CDR1 is SGHTA, CDR2 FQGTGA. The junction had 4 bases not matched to a gene; V was cut back by 5 bases and J by 7 bases.

CDR3 sequence: CASNREETQYF. The DNA of the CDR3 is TGTGCCAGCAATAGAGAAGAGACCCAGTACTTC. This chain links TRBV6-6 with TRBJ2-5; D is unclear. The CDR3 contains 11 residues. CDR1 is MNHNY, CDR2 SVGAGI, per germline (reference sequence). V lost 7 bases and J lost 3, with 6 bases in between.

About this clone: The junction shows a germline mismatch at one end, possibly a read error. The chain uses TRBV12-5 and TRBJ2-7; D is unclear. From germline, CDR1 is LGHNT and CDR2 FRNRAP. This CDR3 is 11 amino acids long. The CDR3, as DNA: TGTGCTAGTGGTCCTTCCTATGAGCAGTACTTC. This sequence encodes CASGPSYEQYF.

The genes are TRBV2 and TRBJ1-2; D unresolved. This CDR3 is built from 12 residues. The V gene lost 4 bases and the J gene lost 2 bases, with 5 bases spanning the gap. CDR1 and CDR2 (germline): SNHLY, FYNNEI. CDR3: CASSVENYGYTF. The CDR3 bases are TGTGCCAGCAGTGTTGAGAACTATGGCTACACCTTC.

The gene calls are TRBV7-9 and TRBJ1-2, with a possible D match to TRBD1 (5 bases). V dropped 4 bases and J dropped 3 bases, with 12 bases sitting between them. The CDR3 runs 14 residues. Per the germline V gene, CDR1 is SEHNR and CDR2 is FQNEAQ (reference sequence). CDR3 in DNA: TGTGCCAGCAGCTCCCGGGGAGGGGACTATGGCTACACCTTC. Its protein product is CASSSRGGDYGYTF.

Concerning this clone itself: Other DNA sequences from this sample encode an identical CDR3 as well. The J gene is TRBJ1-4, the V gene TRBV5-1; TRBD1 agrees at 10 bases. Trimming removed 4 bases from V and 5 bases from J; junction bases left unmatched: 2. CDR1 and CDR2 (germline): SGHRS, YFSETQ. The CDR3 totals 14 residues. The CDR3 loop reads CASSPGQGNEKLFF. CDR3 DNA: TGCGCCAGCAGCCCGGGACAGGGGAATGAAAAACTGTTTTTT.

The V call is TRBV19, the J call TRBJ2-5; TRBD1 matches at 7 bases. Germline V lookup: CDR1 LNHDA, CDR2 SQIVND (reference sequence). This CDR3 comprises 15 residues. The ends lost 4 bases at V and 5 bases at J; junction bases unmatched: 10. CDR3 bases: TGTGCCAGTAGTACGGACAGGCCGAGCCGGGAGACCCAGTACTTC. It is translated as CASSTDRPSRETQYF.

This sequence joins TRBV11-3 and TRBJ2-1; D unclear. Germline assignment: CDR1 SGHNT and CDR2 YENEEA. This CDR3 is 14 amino acids long. V lost 4 bases, J lost 5 bases, and 12 bases lay in between. CDR3 in amino acids: CASSYDPGDNEQFF. CDR3 nucleotides: TGTGCCAGCAGCTATGATCCAGGCGACAATGAGCAGTTCTTC.

The chain joins TRBV3-1 (or the pseudogene TRBV3-2) to TRBJ1-2; the D is unclear. Per germline, CDR1 LGHDT and CDR2 YNNKEL (reference sequence). The CDR3 is made up of 13 amino acids. V gave up 1 base and J gave up 5 bases, with 8 bases separating them. The CDR3 sequence is CASSQGAAYGYTF. Written as DNA, the CDR3 is TGTGCCAGCAGCCAAGGGGCAGCTTATGGCTACACCTTC.